The 10 T cell receptor beta chains below come from one sample, sequenced in a study of CD8+ T cells in alopecia areata. The treatment denotes: oral pan-JAK inhibitor, 5-10 mg twice daily. RNA extraction was followed by reverse transcription into cDNA, which acted as the sequencing template. Generated by immunoSEQ multiplex PCR, the TCRdb table keeps only in-frame clones and is missing some. This table holds approximately 220,000 clones, 35% to 40% found once. This specimen consisted of CD4+ T cells sorted from blood, obtained at approximately week 30, from a patient treated with tofacitinib. These receptors all stem from a human donor with alopecia areata.

The gene calls are TRBV20-1 and TRBJ1-1, with D maybe TRBD1 (6 bases). Germline CDR1 DFQATT, CDR2 SNEGSKA (reference sequence). This CDR3 contains 11 residues. The CDR3 sequence is CSARGNTEAFF. For the CDR3, the DNA is TGCAGCGCCAGGGGGAACACTGAAGCTTTCTTT.

Notes on this clone: This same CDR3 is encoded by further DNA sequences in the sample. The J gene is TRBJ2-3, the V gene TRBV10-2; 9 positions agree with TRBD2. The germline V gene encodes CDR1 WSHSY and CDR2 SAAADI. Trimming cost V 6 bases and J 5 bases; bases outside gene matches: 6. The CDR3 length is 14 residues. The CDR3 sequence: CASRAGGLRDTQYF. In DNA form, the CDR3 reads TGCGCCAGCAGGGCGGGAGGGCTCAGAGATACGCAGTATTTT.

This clone has only a few counts. This sequence joins TRBV7-3 and TRBJ2-3, with D possibly TRBD1 on 5 matching bases. This CDR3 region has 15 residues. V dropped 2 bases and J dropped 0 bases, with 9 bases sitting between them. Germline V gene data show CDR1 as SGHTA and CDR2 as FQGTGA. The CDR3 region is CASSLWGSSTDTQYF. CDR3 bases: TGTGCCAGCAGCTTATGGGGCTCAAGCACAGATACGCAGTATTTT.

A few counts support this clone. The chain has TRBV11-2 and TRBJ1-2; no clear D. The CDR3 consists of 14 residues. Germline V CDR1 and CDR2: SGHAT, FQNNGV. V was cut by 5 bases and J by 3 bases, with 13 bases left in between. CDR3 residues: CASSPRGTYYGYTF. The CDR3 coding sequence is TGTGCCAGCAGCCCCCGAGGAACCTACTATGGCTACACCTTC.

The chain is built from TRBV30 and TRBJ2-3, with 7 bases aligning to TRBD1. Germline V gives CDR1 GTSNPN, CDR2 SVGIG (reference sequence). The CDR3 totals 12 residues. V lost 4 bases and J lost 4; bases outside the gene matches: 2. The CDR3, as DNA: TGTGCCTGGAAAGGGGGCGCAGATACGCAGTATTTT. It yields the protein CAWKGGADTQYF.

This clone appeared a single time. The CDR3 DNA is TGCAGTGCCACGGATCAAGAGACCCAGTACTTC. It specifies CSATDQETQYF. The rearrangement joins TRBV20-1 to TRBJ2-5; no clear D. This CDR3 spans 11 amino acids. V was shortened by 6 bases and J by 2 bases, with 7 bases between the two germline ends. Germline CDR1 reads DFQATT; CDR2 reads SNEGSKA (reference sequence).

The chain links TRBV7-6 to TRBJ2-7; 10 bases map to TRBD2. The CDR3 totals 14 residues. Germline CDR1 and CDR2: SGHVS and FNYEAQ. The trim removed 5 bases at V and 3 bases at J, leaving 4 bases unmatched. The CDR3: CASSDWTSGYEQYF. Written as DNA, the CDR3 is TGTGCCAGCAGCGACTGGACTAGCGGCTACGAGCAGTACTTC.

This sequence joins TRBV30 and TRBJ1-1; the D is unclear. The CDR3 is 14 residues long. Trimming stripped 0 bases from V and 2 bases from J, with 10 bases between. Germline lookup yields CDR1 GTSNPN and CDR2 SVGIG (reference sequence). Written as DNA, the CDR3 is TGTGCCTGGAGTGTAATGTTGGGTAACACTGAAGCTTTCTTT. Amino acid sequence: CAWSVMLGNTEAFF.

The rearrangement links TRBV2 to TRBJ1-5, with a tentative D call TRBD1 (5 bases). This CDR3 comprises 12 residues. V was pared by 6 bases and J by 5 bases, with 8 bases between. The germline V gene has CDR1 SNHLY and CDR2 FYNNEI. Written as DNA, the CDR3 is TGTGCCAGCAGGGGGGTGGATCAGCCCCAGCATTTT. Its translation is CASRGVDQPQHF.

This clone has more than one count but fewer than ten. The chain carries TRBV18 and TRBJ2-7; D not resolved. The CDR3 covers 14 residues. Trimming took 1 base from V and 2 from J, leaving 9 bases between them. Germline assignment: CDR1 KGHSH and CDR2 LQKENI. The CDR3 sequence: CASSPLDQAYEQYF. CDR3 nucleotide sequence: TGTGCCAGCTCACCACTGGACCAGGCCTACGAGCAGTACTTC.